These 22 T cell receptor beta chains were sequenced from one sample in a study of cytomegalovirus exposure and HLA in healthy donors. The study ran its PCR with 60 Vbeta and 13 Jbeta primers. Clones were read by immunoSEQ multiplex PCR, and TCRdb kept only the in-frame ones, dropping some. The sample totals 60,000 to 80,000 clones. The specimen was PBMCs. The receptors derive from a man in his forties in good health and CMV-seronegative.

V usage is TRBV11-3 and J usage is TRBJ2-2; perhaps TRBD2 as D (5 bases). The V gene's germline CDR1 is SGHNT and CDR2 YENEEA. There are 13 residues in the CDR3. V was pared by 3 bases and J by 6 bases, with 8 bases between. This CDR3 is CASSFGLAGELFF. The DNA for the CDR3 is TGTGCCAGCAGCTTCGGACTGGCCGGGGAGCTGTTTTTT.

V gene TRBV27 combines with J gene TRBJ1-4; D is perhaps TRBD1 (6 bases). Germline CDR1 is MNHEY and CDR2 is SMNVEV (reference sequence). V lost 5 bases to trimming and J lost 6 bases, with 16 bases between them. CDR3 length: 15 amino acids. CDR3 residues: CASSRTGFGDEKLFF. Written as DNA, the CDR3 is TGTGCCAGCAGTAGAACAGGGTTTGGGGATGAAAAACTGTTTTTT.

V is TRBV7-8 and J is TRBJ1-5, with D perhaps TRBD1 (6 bases). Germline CDR1 and CDR2: SGHVS and FQNEAQ. Between the trimmed V and J ends, which lost 5 bases and 3 bases, there was a span of 20 bases. This CDR3 comprises 17 residues. CDR3 nucleotide sequence: TGTGCCAGCAGCCCTGTTTCGCGGGGGGGCTTCAATCAGCCCCAGCATTTT. Protein sequence: CASSPVSRGGFNQPQHF.

The chain joins TRBV10-2 to TRBJ2-7; 16 nucleotides line up with TRBD2. The CDR3 has 17 amino acids. The V segment lost 7 bases and the J segment 4 bases; nucleotides outside the gene matches: 10. Germline CDR1 is WSHSY and CDR2 is SAAADI. The CDR3 is CASTKGTSGRALYEQYF. CDR3 sequence (DNA): TGCGCCAGCACCAAAGGGACTAGCGGGAGGGCTTTGTACGAGCAGTACTTC.

V and J are TRBV21-1 and TRBJ1-1; the tabulated D call, TRBD1, remains unverified against the DNA. TRBV21-1 is a pseudogene. This CDR3 has 21 amino acids. The CDR3 region has the DNA TGTGCCAGCAGCAAAGATGGAGGACAGGGATCCTTTCACCTAATATACGCTGAAGCTTTCTTT. It codes for CASSKDGGQGSFHLIYAEAFF.

The CDR3 bases are TGTGCCAGCAGCCACCACGACAGGGCTGGAAACACCATATATTTT. Translated, it gives CASSHHDRAGNTIYF. The chain employs TRBV7-9 and TRBJ1-3; 7 bases map to TRBD1. The CDR3 totals 15 residues. V trimming: 5 bases; J trimming: 2 bases; junction bases outside the gene matches: 6. Germline CDR1 and CDR2: SEHNR and FQNEAQ (reference sequence).

The chain has TRBV30 and TRBJ1-6; TRBD1 aligns across 7 bases. The CDR3 is 14 amino acids. The V and J ends lost 2 bases and 7 bases, in that order; junction bases with no gene match: 5. In germline, CDR1 is GTSNPN, CDR2 SVGIG (reference sequence). The CDR3 nucleotides are TGTGCCTGGAGTAGGAAACAGGGGAATTCACCCCTCCACTTT. Protein sequence: CAWSRKQGNSPLHF.

The J gene is TRBJ2-7, the V gene TRBV4-2; weak D call: TRBD2 (7 bases). The V end lost 0 bases, the J end lost 3 bases, and 15 bases lay between the germline ends. This CDR3 contains 16 residues. The germline V gene has CDR1 LGHNA and CDR2 YNFKEQ. CDR3 amino acids: CASSQDSTGGFYEQYF. CDR3 nucleotide sequence: TGTGCCAGCAGCCAAGATTCTACGGGGGGCTTCTACGAGCAGTACTTC.

The chain uses TRBV5-8 and TRBJ2-2, with a possible D match to TRBD1 (6 bases). Germline V CDR1 and CDR2: SGHTS, YDEGEE. Trimming left V 0 bases short and J 2 bases short, with 8 bases between. The CDR3 is 15 residues long. In DNA, the CDR3 is TGTGCCAGCAGCTTGGCGGGACAAAACACCGGGGAGCTGTTTTTT. The encoded protein is CASSLAGQNTGELFF.

V gene TRBV5-4 combines with J gene TRBJ2-2; 8 bases align to TRBD1. Per the germline V gene, CDR1 is SGHNT and CDR2 is YYREEE (reference sequence). V lost 4 bases to trimming and J lost 4 bases; unmatched junction nucleotides: 6. This CDR3 spans 15 amino acids. CDR3 bases: TGTGCCAGCAGCCGCCTCCAGGGGGCCACCGGGGAGCTGTTTTTT. Translating it yields CASSRLQGATGELFF.

The chain employs TRBV4-3 and TRBJ2-7, with D tentatively TRBD1 (5 bases). The CDR3 length is 17 residues. Germline V gene lookup returns CDR1 LGHNA and CDR2 YSLEER. Trimming removed 6 bases at V and 5 bases at J, with 26 bases between. CDR3 coding DNA: TGCGCCAGCAGTCTTTCAAATGACAGAGGCCGAGGCGACGAGCAGTACTTC. It translates to CASSLSNDRGRGDEQYF.

The chain has TRBV6-5 and TRBJ1-1; TRBD1 aligns across 10 bases. This CDR3 is built from 14 residues. Trimming took 5 bases from V and 7 from J; bases not matched to a gene: 7. Germline CDR1 MNHEY, CDR2 SVGAGI. This CDR3 reads CASSGDRGLVEAFF. For the CDR3, the DNA is TGTGCCAGCAGTGGAGACAGGGGGCTGGTTGAAGCTTTCTTT.

This chain connects TRBV2 to TRBJ1-4; TRBD1 aligns across 7 bases. The CDR3 extends over 16 amino acids. V shed 6 bases and J 6 bases; nucleotides not matched to a gene: 13. Germline V gene sequence: CDR1 SNHLY, CDR2 FYNNEI. The CDR3 protein is CASRPTGSGSYEKLFF. In DNA form, the CDR3 reads TGTGCCAGCAGACCGACAGGGAGTGGTTCGTATGAAAAACTGTTTTTT.

This sequence joins TRBV18 and TRBJ2-1; TRBD2 agrees at 10 bases. The germline V gene encodes CDR1 KGHSH and CDR2 LQKENI. With 3 bases clipped from V and 4 bases from J, the junction kept 9 bases outside the gene matches. CDR3 size: 17 residues. CDR3 coding DNA: TGTGCCAGCTCACCGACCCTAGCGGGGGCTGGGTACAATGAGCAGTTCTTC. Protein sequence: CASSPTLAGAGYNEQFF.

The chain recombines TRBV10-3 with TRBJ1-5, with D possibly TRBD1 on 5 matching bases. This CDR3 comprises 12 residues. With 4 bases removed from V and 8 bases from J, the gap between germline ends came to 9 bases. Germline V CDR1 and CDR2: ENHRY, SYGVKD. CDR3 in amino acids: CAISGTGEPQHF. The CDR3 DNA reads TGTGCCATCAGTGGGACGGGGGAGCCCCAGCATTTT.

The chain is built from TRBV10-3 and TRBJ2-5; TRBD2 aligns across 8 bases. CDR1 and CDR2 (germline): ENHRY, SYGVKD. The CDR3 spans 12 residues. The V gene end was trimmed by 8 bases and the J gene end by 5 bases; junction bases not matched to a gene: 4. The CDR3 nucleotides read TGTGCCATCCGGGGGGGCGAGGAGACCCAGTACTTC. Its protein product is CAIRGGEETQYF.

The chain carries TRBV28 and TRBJ1-2, with TRBD1 matching 10 bases. The CDR3 has 15 residues. Germline V CDR1 and CDR2: MDHEN, SYDVKM. V dropped 3 bases and J dropped 4; count of bases not matched to a gene: 5. CDR3 sequence: CASSFGTGVGYGYTF. The CDR3 DNA sequence: TGTGCCAGCAGTTTCGGGACAGGGGTCGGCTATGGCTACACCTTC.

The CDR3 reads CASSYVQGDTQYF. The CDR3 DNA reads TGTGCCAGCAGTTACGTCCAGGGAGATACGCAGTATTTT. The chain has TRBV6-5 and TRBJ2-3; TRBD1 might be the D (5 bases). V lost 2 bases and J lost 5, with 8 bases in between. Germline-derived CDR1 and CDR2 are MNHEY and SVGAGI. CDR3 length: 13 amino acids.

The rearrangement joins TRBV6-5 to TRBJ1-1; the match to TRBD1 covers 8 bases. The germline V gene has CDR1 MNHEY and CDR2 SVGAGI. The CDR3 totals 15 residues. Trimming removed 7 bases from V and 1 base from J; junction bases left unmatched: 8. Here the CDR3 reads CASNHRGVRNTEAFF. The CDR3, as DNA: TGTGCCAGCAACCACAGGGGGGTTAGGAACACTGAAGCTTTCTTT.

The J gene is TRBJ1-5, the V gene TRBV29-1; 7 positions match TRBD1. Trimming at V came to 4 bases and at J to 2 bases, leaving 5 bases not matched to a gene. The germline V gene encodes CDR1 SQVTM and CDR2 ANQGSEA. CDR3 length equals 14 residues. The CDR3 nucleotides are TGCAGCGTTGGAGGGGGCGCGGGCAATCAGCCCCAGCATTTT. This translates into CSVGGGAGNQPQHF. Looking up the rest from reference TRBV29-1 and TRBJ1-5 gives the full variable domain: SAVISQKPSRDICQRGTSLTIQCQVDSQVTMMFWYRQQPGQSLTLIATANQGSEATYESGFVIDKFPISRPNLTFSTLTVSNMSPEDSSIYLCSVGGGAGNQPQHFGDGTRLSIL.

The gene calls are TRBV28 and TRBJ1-6; D unclear. The germline V and J ends were trimmed by 7 bases and 10 bases, with 14 bases remaining between them. The CDR3 length is 13 residues. CDR1 MDHEN and CDR2 SYDVKM come from the germline V gene. CDR3 amino acids: CASTLRGYSPLHF. The CDR3 DNA reads TGTGCCAGCACTCTACGAGGATACTCACCCCTCCACTTT.

V usage is TRBV4-3 and J usage is TRBJ1-2; 9 positions agree with TRBD1. V was pared by 0 bases and J by 8 bases, with 10 bases of the junction left unmatched. This CDR3 spans 16 amino acids. Germline V gives CDR1 LGHNA, CDR2 YSLEER. This CDR3 is CASSQDAGTGFRGYTF. The DNA of the CDR3 is TGCGCCAGCAGCCAAGATGCCGGGACAGGGTTTAGGGGCTACACCTTC.